This TCR beta chain comes out of a study of T cells in Graves' hyperthyroidism and ophthalmopathy (dated by TCRdb to the late 2010s). Regarding the study in general: Peripheral blood samples were taken at initial diagnosis, before any treatment was given. A discovery cohort of roughly 96 patients, approximately 44 with Graves' ophthalmopathy and about 60 with stable Graves' hyperthyroidism, was used to find distinguishing TCR V-J signatures. Prospective prediction of ophthalmopathy was tested in an independent validation cohort consisting of about 19 hyperthyroidism patients and around 17 patients who later progressed to ophthalmopathy. The 90 to 100 discovery patients were randomly split 7:3 into training and test sets. The study also compared thyroid tissue and blood T-cell repertoires from five or six Graves' hyperthyroidism patients. After sampling, hyperthyroidism patients received methimazole starting at 30 mg daily, and ophthalmopathy patients received high-dose intravenous methylprednisolone. TCR Vbeta CDR3 sequencing of 120 to 150 peripheral blood samples (about 45 ophthalmopathy, over 70 hyperthyroidism and roughly 17 progressor patients) is reported in the paper. Beyond this particular receptor, the publication reports: Most expanded thyroid clonotypes (frequency above 0.001) were also detected in blood, suggesting blood repertoires may reflect thyroid immune responses. No statistical method was used to set the sample size in advance, and investigators knew the group allocation. In validation, the model predicted progression to ophthalmopathy with around 71% sensitivity and about 73% specificity, a median of approximately 6.5 months before onset. Ophthalmopathy was separated from stable hyperthyroidism by a 13 V-J signature model, with roughly 88% sensitivity and 81% to 83% specificity obtained in cross-validation and 80%/75% obtained in testing.

The TCR beta CDR3 regions were amplified from the RNA transcripts. The TCR CDR3 was subjected to a first round of RT-PCR using the HTBI primer set and the Qiagen OneStep RT-PCR kit. Libraries were constructed in a second round of multiplex PCR, after which size selection and purification were performed. Sequencing of the libraries was done on an Illumina HiSeq2000 using paired-end 100 bp reads. The source study handled its data this way. SOAPnuke was used to process the raw data, with reads discarded if the reads contained adapters or uncalled bases, had a mean Phred below 15, or lacked an exact constant-primer or identifier match. COPE v1.2.5 was used to merge high-quality paired reads, and clonotypes were defined as unique nucleotide sequences. MiTCR v1.1 was used to align the clonotypes against IMGT TRBV, TRBD and TRBJ reference segments. Only V-J combinations with frequency above 0.0001, covering about 99% of repertoires, were analysed. The TCS score was defined as the ratio of F50 (clonal expansion) to E x V (chaos), calculated using BLOSUM62-based TCRdist between CDR3 peptides within each V-J. Welch's t-statistics and random forest reduced roughly 530 V-J features to 10 to 15, which were used in a naive Bayes classifier (R e1071). TCRdb's own reprocessing of the public reads used fastp at Q25 and MiXCR and kept productive beta chains. All rows with the same CDR3 protein become a single entry with the most common DNA and genes. What appears here as the V and J calls and clone size reflects TCRdb's work, not the paper's. The sample table lists more than 450,000 distinct CDR3 sequences, 14% of them with a count of one. The top ten hold about 15% of the sample.

This clonotype has ten or more counts. This clone's antigen is unknown. No much larger clone exists at a distance of one base, and base qualities are not known. Stable Graves' hyperthyroidism was defined as no progression to ophthalmopathy during 18 months of follow-up. The hyperthyroidism patients were between 18 and 65 years old and newly diagnosed, with a disease duration of less than 2 months. Patients with uncontrolled infections, other autoimmune diseases, pregnancy or lactation were excluded. Diagnoses were established on the basis of clinical symptoms, serum thyroxine and TRAb, thyroid ultrasound, and orbital computed tomography. PBMCs were isolated from around 10 ml of fresh peripheral blood by Ficoll-Paque density gradient centrifugation. Trizol reagent was used to extract total RNA, and RNA quality was then checked on an Agilent 2100 Bioanalyzer. Via the germline V gene, CDR1 is MNHNS and CDR2 SASEGT. V lost 6 bases and J lost 4 bases; the stretch between them is 7 bases long. There are 12 amino acids in the CDR3, from cysteine to phenylalanine inclusive. Only the CDR3 portion is preserved as DNA: 36 bases, with reading frame beginning at the first base.

Here the chain combines TRBV6-1 and TRBJ1-5; TRBD1 is a possible D gene, resting on 6 matching bases. The receptor was isolated from a woman aged 40-49 years with Graves' hyperthyroidism. What was sequenced was blood. The DNA sequence follows: TGTGCCAGCAGAGGACAGAATCAGCCCCAGCATTTT. It is translated as CASRGQNQPQHF.